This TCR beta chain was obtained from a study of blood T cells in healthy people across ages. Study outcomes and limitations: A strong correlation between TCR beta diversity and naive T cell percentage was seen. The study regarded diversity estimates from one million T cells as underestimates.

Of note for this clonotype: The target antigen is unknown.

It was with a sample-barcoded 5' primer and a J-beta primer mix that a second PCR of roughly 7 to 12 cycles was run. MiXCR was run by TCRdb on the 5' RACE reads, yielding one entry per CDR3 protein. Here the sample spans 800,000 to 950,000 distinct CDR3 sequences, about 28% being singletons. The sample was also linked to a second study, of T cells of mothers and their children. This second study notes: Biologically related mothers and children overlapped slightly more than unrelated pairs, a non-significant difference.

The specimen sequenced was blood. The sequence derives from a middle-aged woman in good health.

The CDR3 is CASSQARGPNNEQYF. The DNA of the CDR3 is TGCGCCAGCAGCCAAGCACGGGGGCCGAACAATGAGCAGTACTTC. The chain recombines TRBV4-1 with TRBJ2-1; D may be TRBD1 or TRBD2 (6 bases each). The end of the DNA aligns better with TRBJ2-7, so the J call may be wrong. CDR1 is MGHRA, CDR2 YSYEKL, per germline. The CDR3 loop spans 15 amino acids.